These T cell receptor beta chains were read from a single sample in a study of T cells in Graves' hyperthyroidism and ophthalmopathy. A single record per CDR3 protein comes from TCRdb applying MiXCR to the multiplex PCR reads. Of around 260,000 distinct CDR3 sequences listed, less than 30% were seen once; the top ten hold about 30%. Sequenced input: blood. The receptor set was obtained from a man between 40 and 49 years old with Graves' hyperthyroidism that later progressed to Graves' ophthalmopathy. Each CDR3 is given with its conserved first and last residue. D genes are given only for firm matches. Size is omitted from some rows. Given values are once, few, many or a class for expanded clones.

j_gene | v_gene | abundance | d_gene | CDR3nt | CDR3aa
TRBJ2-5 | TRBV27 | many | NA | TGTGCCAGCAGGTTGGGGGAGACCCAGTACTTC | CASRLGETQYF
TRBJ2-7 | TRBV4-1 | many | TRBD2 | TGCGCCAGCAGCCAAGATAGCTATGGCGGGAGGGCAGCTATGGATTCGGAGTACTTC | CASSQDSYGGRAAMDSEYF
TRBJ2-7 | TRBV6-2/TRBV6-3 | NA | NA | TGTGCCAGCAGTTTCGGACTCGATCGGAACTACGAGCAGTACTTC | CASSFGLDRNYEQYF
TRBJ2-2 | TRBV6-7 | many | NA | TGTGCCAGCAGTGTAAGGCCAGGAAACACCGGGGAGCTGTTTTTT | CASSVRPGNTGELFF
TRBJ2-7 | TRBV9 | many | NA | TGTGCCAGCAGCGTAGCACATTCCTACGAGCAGTACTTC | CASSVAHSYEQYF
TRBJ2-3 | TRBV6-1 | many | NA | TGTGCCAGCGGGGCGAGCACAGATACGCAGTATTTT | CASGASTDTQYF
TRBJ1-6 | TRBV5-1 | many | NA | TGCGCCAGCAGCTTGGATCTGGGTCCACGTTCACCCCTCCACTTT | CASSLDLGPRSPLHF
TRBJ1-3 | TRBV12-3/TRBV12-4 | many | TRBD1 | TGTGCCAGCAGTCCCGGACAGGGGTCCCCCTCTGGAAACACCATATATTTT | CASSPGQGSPSGNTIYF
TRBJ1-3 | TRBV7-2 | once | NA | TGTGCCAGCAGCTTAGCGTCGGGGTCGTCTGGAAACACCATATATTTT | CASSLASGSSGNTIYF
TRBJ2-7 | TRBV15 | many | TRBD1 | TGTGCCACCAGCGGAACACCTCTTACAGGGGGTATATCCTACGAGCAGTACTTC | CATSGTPLTGGISYEQYF
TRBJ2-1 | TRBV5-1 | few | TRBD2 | TGCGCCAGCAGCTTGGTTGGCGGGAGCAATGAGCAGTTCTTC | CASSLVGGSNEQFF
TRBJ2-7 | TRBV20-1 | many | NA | TGCAGTGCTAGGCCGGGACATTACTACGAGCAGTACTTC | CSARPGHYYEQYF
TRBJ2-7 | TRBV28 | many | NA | TGTGCCAGCAACATTCGGGGAAGCCAGCCCAACGAGCAGTACTTC | CASNIRGSQPNEQYF
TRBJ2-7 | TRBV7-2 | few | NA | TGTGCCAGCAGCTCCTTGGGACTTAACTCCTACGAGCAGTACTTC | CASSSLGLNSYEQYF
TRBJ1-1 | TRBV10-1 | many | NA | TGCGCCCGTCGGGGGGTAACCGCTTTCTTT | CARRGVTAFF
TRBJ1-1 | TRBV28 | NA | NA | TGTGCCAGCAGGTCCCGGGTGAACACTGAAGCTTTCTTT | CASRSRVNTEAFF
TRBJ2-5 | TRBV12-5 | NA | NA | TGTGCTAGTACAAAGGGGGTTGCAGAGACCCAGTACTTC | CASTKGVAETQYF
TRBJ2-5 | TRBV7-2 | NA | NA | TGTGCCAGCAGAGGACGGTGGGCAGAGACCCAGTACTTC | CASRGRWAETQYF
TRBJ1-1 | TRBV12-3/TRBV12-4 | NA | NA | TGTGCCAGCAGTTTAAGGGGGGCGAACTTTAACACTGAAGCTTTCTTT | CASSLRGANFNTEAFF
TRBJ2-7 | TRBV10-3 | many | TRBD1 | TGTGCCATCAGTGCCGGACAGGGTACGTACGAGCAGTACTTC | CAISAGQGTYEQYF
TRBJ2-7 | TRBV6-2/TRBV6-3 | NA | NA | TGTGCCAGCAGTTACGAGCTAGCCTACGAGCAGTACTTC | CASSYELAYEQYF
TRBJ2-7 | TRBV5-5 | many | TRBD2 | TGTGCCAGCAGCCTGGGACTAGCGGAGCTATCCTACGAGCAGTACTTC | CASSLGLAELSYEQYF
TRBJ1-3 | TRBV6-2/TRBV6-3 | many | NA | TGTGCCAGCAGTTACTCGTTGTTCCCAAGCTCTGGAAACACCATATATTTT | CASSYSLFPSSGNTIYF
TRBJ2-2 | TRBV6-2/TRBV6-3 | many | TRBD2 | TGTGCCAGCAGCAGGACTAGCGGGAGTACCGGGGAGCTGTTTTTT | CASSRTSGSTGELFF
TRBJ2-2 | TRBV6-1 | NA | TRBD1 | TGTGCCAGCAGTCGATACAGGGGAACCGGGGAGCTGTTTTTT | CASSRYRGTGELFF
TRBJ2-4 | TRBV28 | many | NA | TGTGCCAGCAGTTCAGCCTCAACCGGGGACATTCAGTACTTC | CASSSASTGDIQYF
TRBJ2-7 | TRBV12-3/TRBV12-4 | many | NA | TGTGCCAGCAGTTTGCCCCAGGGCGAGCAGTACTTC | CASSLPQGEQYF
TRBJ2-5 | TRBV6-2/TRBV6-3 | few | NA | TGTGCCAGCAGTCGATTTGCCGGGACCGAAGAGACCCAGTACTTC | CASSRFAGTEETQYF
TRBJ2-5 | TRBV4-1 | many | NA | TGCGCCAGCAGCCAAGCGGAGCGGAAAGAGACCCAGTACTTC | CASSQAERKETQYF
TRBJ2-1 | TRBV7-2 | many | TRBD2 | TGTGCCAGCAGCCCTCTAGCGGGTTCGGAGATGTGGGAGCAGTTCTTC | CASSPLAGSEMWEQFF
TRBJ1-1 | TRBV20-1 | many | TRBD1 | TGCAGTGCTAGAGCTCTCGACAGGGGAACTGAAGCTTTCTTT | CSARALDRGTEAFF
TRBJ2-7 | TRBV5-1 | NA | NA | TGCGCCAGCAGTTGGGCGGTCTCCTACGAGCAGTACTTC | CASSWAVSYEQYF
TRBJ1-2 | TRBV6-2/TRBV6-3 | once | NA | TGTGCCAGCAGTTACTCGAAATGGGCTCTCGGAGGCTACACCTTC | CASSYSKWALGGYTF
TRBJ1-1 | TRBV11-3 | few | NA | TGTGCCAGCAGCTTGGGGGGGAAGCACACTGAAGCTTTCTTT | CASSLGGKHTEAFF
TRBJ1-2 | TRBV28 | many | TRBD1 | TGTGCCAGCAGTATCCCGGGACAGACCTATGGCTACACCTTC | CASSIPGQTYGYTF
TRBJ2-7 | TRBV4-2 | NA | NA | TGTGCCAGCAGCCCAGGGACATTCTACGAGCAGTACTTC | CASSPGTFYEQYF
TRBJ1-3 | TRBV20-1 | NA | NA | TGCAGTGCTAGAGGAGTCGGTAGGGCCATTGGTGGAAACACCATATATTTT | CSARGVGRAIGGNTIYF
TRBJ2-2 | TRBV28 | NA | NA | TGTGCCAGCAGTTTATCGGGCCCCCTAACACCCGGGGAGCTGTTTTTT | CASSLSGPLTPGELFF
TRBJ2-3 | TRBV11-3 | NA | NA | TGTGCCAGCAGCTCCGACACGACAGATACGCAGTATTTT | CASSSDTTDTQYF
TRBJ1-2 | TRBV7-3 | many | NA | TGTGCCAGCAGCTTAACTGGGGGACCCCAGGGCTACACCTTC | CASSLTGGPQGYTF
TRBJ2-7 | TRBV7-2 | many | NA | TGTGCCAGCAGCCTGGAGATCCTCTACGAGCAGTACTTC | CASSLEILYEQYF
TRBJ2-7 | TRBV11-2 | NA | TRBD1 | TGTGCCAGCAGCCACGGGGACAGGCCCGACGAGCAGTACTTC | CASSHGDRPDEQYF
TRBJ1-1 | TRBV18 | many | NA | TGTGCCAGCTCACCACCGCCGCCGGCGACTGAAGCTTTCTTT | CASSPPPPATEAFF
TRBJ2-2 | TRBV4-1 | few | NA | TGCGCCAGCAGCCAAATCCAGGGTTTCACCGGGGAGCTGTTTTTT | CASSQIQGFTGELFF
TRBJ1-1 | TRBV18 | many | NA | TGTGCCAGCTCAGGGGGGACCTCGTCTACTGAAGCTTTCTTT | CASSGGTSSTEAFF
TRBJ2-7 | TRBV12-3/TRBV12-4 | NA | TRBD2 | TGTGCCAGCAGTTTGAGCGGGAGAACCCACGAGCAGTACTTC | CASSLSGRTHEQYF
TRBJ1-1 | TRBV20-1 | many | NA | TGCAGTGCTATCCCGGGGCGATTAAACACTGAAGCTTTCTTT | CSAIPGRLNTEAFF
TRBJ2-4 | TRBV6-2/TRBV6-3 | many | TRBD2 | TGTGCCAGCAGTTACTCCGGGACTAGCGGGAGTAGGTTTCGGAACATTCAGTACTTC | CASSYSGTSGSRFRNIQYF
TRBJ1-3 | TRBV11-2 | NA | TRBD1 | TGTGCCAGCAGCCGGACCGGGACAGGGTTGAACACCATATATTTT | CASSRTGTGLNTIYF
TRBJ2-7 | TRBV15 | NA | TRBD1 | TGTGCCACCAGCGGACAGGGTATCTACGAGCAGTACTTC | CATSGQGIYEQYF
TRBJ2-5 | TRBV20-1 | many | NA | TGCAGTGCCATGAACCAGGGGCTGTGGGAGACCCAGTACTTC | CSAMNQGLWETQYF
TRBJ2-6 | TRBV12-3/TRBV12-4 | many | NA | TGTGCCAGCAGTTTCGGGCAGGGAAAGTCTGGGGCCAACGTCCTGACTTTC | CASSFGQGKSGANVLTF
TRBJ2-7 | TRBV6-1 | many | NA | TGTGCCAGCGGGTCAGGCGAGCAGTACTTC | CASGSGEQYF
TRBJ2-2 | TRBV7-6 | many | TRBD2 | TGTGCCAGCAGCTACTACGGGACTAGTGCCGGGGAGCTGTTTTTT | CASSYYGTSAGELFF
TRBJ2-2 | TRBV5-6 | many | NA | TGTGCCAGCCATTGGGGGACCGGGGAGCTGTTTTTT | CASHWGTGELFF